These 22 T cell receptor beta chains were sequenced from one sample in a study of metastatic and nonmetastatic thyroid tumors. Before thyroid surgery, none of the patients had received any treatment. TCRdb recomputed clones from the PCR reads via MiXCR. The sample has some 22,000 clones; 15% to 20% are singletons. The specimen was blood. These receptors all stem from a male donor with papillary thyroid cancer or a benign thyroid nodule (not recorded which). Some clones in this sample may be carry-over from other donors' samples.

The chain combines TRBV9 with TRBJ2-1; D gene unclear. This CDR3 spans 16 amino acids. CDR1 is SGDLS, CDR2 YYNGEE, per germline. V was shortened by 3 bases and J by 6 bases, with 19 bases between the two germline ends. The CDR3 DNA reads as TGTGCCAGCAGCGACGACCCCCGGGTGGCATCCAATGAGCAGTTCTTC. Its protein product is CASSDDPRVASNEQFF.

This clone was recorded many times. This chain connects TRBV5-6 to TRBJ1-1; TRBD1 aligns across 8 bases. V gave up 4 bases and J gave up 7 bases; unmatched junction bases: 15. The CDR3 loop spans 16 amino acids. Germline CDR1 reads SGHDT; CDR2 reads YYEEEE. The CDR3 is CASSNVDRAWVVEAFF. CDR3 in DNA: TGTGCCAGCAGCAACGTGGACAGGGCGTGGGTCGTTGAAGCTTTCTTT.

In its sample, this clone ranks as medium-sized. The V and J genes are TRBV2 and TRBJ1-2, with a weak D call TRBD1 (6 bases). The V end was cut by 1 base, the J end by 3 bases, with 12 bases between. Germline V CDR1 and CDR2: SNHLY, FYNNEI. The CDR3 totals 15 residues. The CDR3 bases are TGTGCCAGCAGTGAAGGTCAGGGGAGAGACTATGGCTACACCTTC. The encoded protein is CASSEGQGRDYGYTF.

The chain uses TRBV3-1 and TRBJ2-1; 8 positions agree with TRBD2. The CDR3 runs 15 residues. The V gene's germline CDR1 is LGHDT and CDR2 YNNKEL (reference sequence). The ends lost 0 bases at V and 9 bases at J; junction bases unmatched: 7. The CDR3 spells CASSQELADRGEQFF. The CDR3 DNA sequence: TGTGCCAGCAGCCAAGAACTAGCGGATAGGGGTGAGCAGTTCTTC.

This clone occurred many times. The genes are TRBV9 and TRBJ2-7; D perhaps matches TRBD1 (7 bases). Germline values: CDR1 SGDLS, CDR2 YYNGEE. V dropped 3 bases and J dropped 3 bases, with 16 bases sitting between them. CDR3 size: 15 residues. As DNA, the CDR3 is TGTGCCAGCAGCGACGACAGGGAGGTTAACTACGAGCAGTACTTC. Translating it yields CASSDDREVNYEQYF.

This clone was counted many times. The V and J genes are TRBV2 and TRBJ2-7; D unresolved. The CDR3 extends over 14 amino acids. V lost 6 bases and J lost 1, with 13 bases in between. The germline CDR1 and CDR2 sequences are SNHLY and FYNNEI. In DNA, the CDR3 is TGTGCCAGCAGCCCCTCCAGGCTGTCCTACGAGCAGTACTTC. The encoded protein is CASSPSRLSYEQYF.

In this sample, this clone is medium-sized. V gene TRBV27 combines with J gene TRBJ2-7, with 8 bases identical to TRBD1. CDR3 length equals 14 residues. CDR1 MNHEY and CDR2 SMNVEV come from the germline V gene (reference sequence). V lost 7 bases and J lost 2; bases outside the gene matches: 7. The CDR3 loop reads CASIKQGDPYEQYF. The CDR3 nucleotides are TGTGCCAGCATAAAACAGGGGGATCCCTACGAGCAGTACTTC.

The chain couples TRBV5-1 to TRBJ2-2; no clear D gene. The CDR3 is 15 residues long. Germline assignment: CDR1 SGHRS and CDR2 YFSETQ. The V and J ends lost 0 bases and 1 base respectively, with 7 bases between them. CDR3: CASSLGHLNTGELFF. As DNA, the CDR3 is TGCGCCAGCAGCTTGGGGCACCTGAACACCGGGGAGCTGTTTTTT. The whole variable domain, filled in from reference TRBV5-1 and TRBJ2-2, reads KAGVTQTPRYLIKTRGQQVTLSCSPISGHRSVSWYQQTPGQGLQFLFEYFSETQRNKGNFPGRFSGRQFSNSRSEMNVSTLELGDSALYLCASSLGHLNTGELFFGEGSRLTVL.

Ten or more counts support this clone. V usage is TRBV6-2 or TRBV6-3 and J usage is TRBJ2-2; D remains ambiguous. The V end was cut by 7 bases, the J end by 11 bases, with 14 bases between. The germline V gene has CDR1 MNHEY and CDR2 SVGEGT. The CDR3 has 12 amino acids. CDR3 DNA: TGTGCCAGCAACGAAGGGCCACGCGAGCTGTTTTTT. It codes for CASNEGPRELFF.

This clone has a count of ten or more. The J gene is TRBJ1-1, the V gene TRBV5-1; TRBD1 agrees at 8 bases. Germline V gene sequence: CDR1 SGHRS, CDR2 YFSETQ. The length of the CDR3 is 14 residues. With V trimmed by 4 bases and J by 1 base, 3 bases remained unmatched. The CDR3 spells CASSIDRGNTEAFF. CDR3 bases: TGCGCCAGCAGCATCGACAGGGGGAACACTGAAGCTTTCTTT.

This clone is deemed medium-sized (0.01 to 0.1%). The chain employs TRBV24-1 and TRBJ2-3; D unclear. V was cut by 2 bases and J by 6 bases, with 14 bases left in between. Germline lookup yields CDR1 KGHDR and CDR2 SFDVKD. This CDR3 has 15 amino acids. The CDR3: CATSDSGPTSDTQYF. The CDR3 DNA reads TGTGCCACCAGTGATTCCGGGCCTACGTCGGATACGCAGTATTTT.

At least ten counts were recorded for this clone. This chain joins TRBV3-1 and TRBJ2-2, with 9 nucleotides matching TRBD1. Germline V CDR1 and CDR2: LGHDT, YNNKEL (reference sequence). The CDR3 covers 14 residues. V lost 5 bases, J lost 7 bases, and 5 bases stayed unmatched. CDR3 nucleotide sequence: TGTGCCAGCAGCATACAGGGGGCAGGCGGGGAGCTGTTTTTT. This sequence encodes CASSIQGAGGELFF.

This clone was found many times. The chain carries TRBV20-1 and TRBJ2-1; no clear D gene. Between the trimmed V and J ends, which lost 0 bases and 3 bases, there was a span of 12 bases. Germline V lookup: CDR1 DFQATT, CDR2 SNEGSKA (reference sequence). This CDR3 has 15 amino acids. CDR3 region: CSARDFGLDYNEQFF. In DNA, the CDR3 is TGCAGTGCTAGAGATTTTGGGCTAGACTACAATGAGCAGTTCTTC.

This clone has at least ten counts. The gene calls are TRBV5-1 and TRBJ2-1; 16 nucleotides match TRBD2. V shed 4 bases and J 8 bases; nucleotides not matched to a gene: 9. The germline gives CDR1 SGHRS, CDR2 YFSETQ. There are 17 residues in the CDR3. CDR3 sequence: CASSEGGLAGGQYEQFF. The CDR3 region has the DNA TGCGCCAGCAGCGAAGGGGGACTAGCGGGAGGGCAGTATGAGCAGTTCTTC.

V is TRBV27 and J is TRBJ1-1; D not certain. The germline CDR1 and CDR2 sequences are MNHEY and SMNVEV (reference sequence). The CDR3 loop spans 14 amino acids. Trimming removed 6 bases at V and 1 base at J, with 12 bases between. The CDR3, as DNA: TGTGCCAGCAGCCCCAAGATTTGGAACACTGAAGCTTTCTTT. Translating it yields CASSPKIWNTEAFF.

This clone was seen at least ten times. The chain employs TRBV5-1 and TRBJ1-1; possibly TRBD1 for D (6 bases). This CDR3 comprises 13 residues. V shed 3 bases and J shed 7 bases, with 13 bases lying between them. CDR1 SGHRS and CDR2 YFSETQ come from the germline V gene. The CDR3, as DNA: TGCGCCAGCAGCTGGACCGGGACAAATGAAGCTTTCTTT. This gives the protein CASSWTGTNEAFF.

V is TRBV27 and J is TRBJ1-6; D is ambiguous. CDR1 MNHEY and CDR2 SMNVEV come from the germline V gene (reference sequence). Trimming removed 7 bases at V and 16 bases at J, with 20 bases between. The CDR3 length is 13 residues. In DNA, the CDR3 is TGTGCCAGCACCGGTTCGCCGAGGGCACGGCTCCACTTT. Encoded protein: CASTGSPRARLHF.

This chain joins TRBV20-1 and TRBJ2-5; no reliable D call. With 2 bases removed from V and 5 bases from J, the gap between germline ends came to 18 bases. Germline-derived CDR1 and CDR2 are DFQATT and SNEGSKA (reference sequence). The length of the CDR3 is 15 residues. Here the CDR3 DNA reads TGCAGTGCTAGACTCAGTATTGGTGTTTCGGAGACCCAGTACTTC. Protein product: CSARLSIGVSETQYF.

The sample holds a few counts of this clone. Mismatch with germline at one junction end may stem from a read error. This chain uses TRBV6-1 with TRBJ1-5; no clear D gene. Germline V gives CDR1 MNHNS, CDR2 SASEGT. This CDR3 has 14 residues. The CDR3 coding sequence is TGTGTCAGCATCGCGGCGGCAGAAAATCAGCCCCAGCATTTT. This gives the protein CVSIAAAENQPQHF.

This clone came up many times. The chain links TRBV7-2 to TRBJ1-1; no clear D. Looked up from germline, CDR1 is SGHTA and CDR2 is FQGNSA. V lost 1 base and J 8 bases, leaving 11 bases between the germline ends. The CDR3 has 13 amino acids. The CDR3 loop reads CASSLGQTTEAFF. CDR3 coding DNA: TGTGCCAGCAGCTTAGGACAAACGACGGAAGCTTTCTTT.

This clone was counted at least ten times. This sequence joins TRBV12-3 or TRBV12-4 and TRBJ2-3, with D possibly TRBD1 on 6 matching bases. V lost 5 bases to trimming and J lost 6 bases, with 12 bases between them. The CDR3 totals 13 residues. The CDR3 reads CASSLYREDTQYF. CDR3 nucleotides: TGTGCCAGCAGTCTATACAGGGAGGATACGCAGTATTTT.

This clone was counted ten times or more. The CDR3 DNA reads TGTGCCAGTAGTAAGAGACTAGCGGGGGGGGCCAGCTCCTACAATGAGCAGTTCTTC. Translating it yields CASSKRLAGGASSYNEQFF. The chain recombines TRBV19 with TRBJ2-1; 14 bases match TRBD2. Trimming took 4 bases from V and 0 from J; bases not matched to a gene: 8. Germline CDR1 and CDR2: LNHDA and SQIVND (reference sequence). The CDR3 is 19 amino acids.